Listed below are T cell receptor beta chains from one sample, sequenced in a study of shared clonotypes between healthy human individuals. Repertoires were generated with immunoSEQ multiplex PCR, while TCRdb's copy carries only in-frame clones and drops some. This repertoire shows about 520,000 clones, about 84% found once; its top ten account for about an eighth. The sequenced sample was PBMCs. All receptors derive from a woman in her forties in good health. Some clones in this sample may be carry-over from other donors' samples. The CDR3 runs from the conserved cysteine through the conserved F or W. The D gene is left open where the match is weak. The listing skips clone size in some rows; elsewhere it reads once, few, many or a size class.

>once|TRBV27|NA|TRBJ2-5
CASVRGTQYF
TGTGCCAGCGTGCGGGGGACCCAGTACTTC
>many|TRBV27|TRBD2|TRBJ2-2
CASSRGLAGGPVGELFF
TGTGCCAGCAGCCGGGGACTAGCGGGAGGGCCTGTCGGGGAGCTGTTTTTT
>NA|TRBV2|NA|TRBJ2-5
CASGRGWETQYF
TGTGCCAGCGGCAGGGGTTGGGAGACCCAGTACTTC
>NA|TRBV5-5|NA|TRBJ2-1
CASSLASSEQFF
TGTGCCAGCAGCTTGGCCAGCAGCGAGCAGTTCTTC
>NA|TRBV18|NA|TRBJ2-1
CASSLGVNEQFF
TGTGCCAGCTCCCTTGGGGTCAATGAGCAGTTCTTC
>many|TRBV15|TRBD1|TRBJ2-7
CATSRDTGTGGEEQYF
TGTGCCACCAGCAGAGACACCGGGACAGGGGGCGAAGAGCAGTACTTC
>NA|TRBV11-2|TRBD2|TRBJ2-1
CASSLASGLVSYNEQFF
TGTGCCAGCAGCTTAGCCTCGGGACTAGTCTCCTACAATGAGCAGTTCTTC
>NA|TRBV9|NA|TRBJ1-1
CASSAGGEAFF
TGTGCCAGCAGCGCAGGCGGTGAAGCTTTCTTT
>NA|TRBV4-1|NA|TRBJ2-7
CASRRGLNPEQYF
TGCGCCAGCAGAAGGGGCCTCAATCCCGAGCAGTACTTC
>NA|TRBV6-5|NA|TRBJ1-5
CASSLAGDNNQPQHF
TGTGCCAGCAGCCTTGCCGGGGACAACAATCAGCCCCAGCATTTT
>NA|TRBV19|NA|TRBJ1-2
CASSIGGGSKGYTF
TGTGCCAGTAGTATAGGAGGGGGTTCGAAAGGCTACACCTTC
>NA|TRBV10-1|NA|TRBJ2-7
CASSENLQGGEQYF
TGCGCCAGCAGTGAGAATCTTCAGGGGGGCGAGCAGTACTTC
>NA|TRBV6-1|NA|TRBJ2-7
CASSEGGGFYEQYF
TGTGCCAGCAGTGAAGGGGGCGGCTTCTACGAGCAGTACTTC
>NA|TRBV7-2|TRBD1|TRBJ1-2
CASSLAGSGGAQNYGYTF
TGTGCCAGCAGCTTAGCGGGGTCAGGGGGCGCCCAGAACTATGGCTACACCTTC
>many|TRBV5-4|TRBD1|TRBJ2-3
CASSVPGQSTDTQYF
TGTGCCAGCAGCGTGCCGGGACAGAGCACAGATACGCAGTATTTT
>NA|TRBV30|NA|TRBJ1-3
CAWSPVGAQGNTIYF
TGTGCCTGGAGTCCAGTAGGAGCCCAAGGAAACACCATATATTTT
>NA|TRBV28|TRBD2|TRBJ2-3
CASSSPGLAGLTDTQYF
TGTGCCAGCAGTTCCCCCGGGCTAGCGGGGCTAACAGATACGCAGTATTTT
>NA|TRBV5-4|TRBD1|TRBJ2-7
CASSSGQGKIEQYF
TGTGCCAGCAGCTCAGGACAGGGTAAGATCGAGCAGTACTTC
>NA|TRBV27|TRBD2|TRBJ2-1
CASRAGIGQGEQFF
TGTGCCAGTAGAGCGGGAATAGGGCAGGGTGAGCAGTTCTTC
>NA|TRBV11-3|TRBD1|TRBJ2-5
CASSPGQGQSLYQETQYF
TGTGCCAGCAGTCCAGGACAGGGGCAGTCCCTATACCAAGAGACCCAGTACTTC
>NA|TRBV15|NA|TRBJ2-7
CATSRDGQGYEQYF
TGTGCCACCAGCAGAGATGGTCAGGGCTACGAGCAGTACTTC
>NA|TRBV5-4|TRBD2|TRBJ2-2
CASGREGDTGELFF
TGTGCCAGCGGGCGGGAGGGTGACACCGGGGAGCTGTTTTTT
>NA|TRBV7-8|NA|TRBJ1-5
CASSLDSNQPQHF
TGTGCCAGCAGCTTAGATAGCAATCAGCCCCAGCATTTT
>NA|TRBV10-1|NA|TRBJ1-1
CASSESRRGLIGYTEAFF
TGCGCCAGCAGTGAGTCTAGACGGGGGCTCATTGGATACACTGAAGCTTTCTTT
>NA|TRBV28|NA|TRBJ2-7
CASTVTMEREQYF
TGTGCCAGCACCGTAACGATGGAAAGGGAGCAGTACTTC
>many|TRBV27|TRBD1|TRBJ1-5
CASSATGTGTQPQHF
TGTGCCAGCAGTGCGACCGGGACAGGGACTCAGCCCCAGCATTTT
>NA|TRBV27|NA|TRBJ1-3
CASSLYRPSSGNTIYF
TGTGCCAGCAGTTTATACAGGCCAAGCTCTGGAAACACCATATATTTT
>NA|TRBV28|NA|TRBJ1-3
CASSLTGLSGNTIYF
TGTGCCAGCAGTTTGACCGGGCTCTCTGGAAACACCATATATTTT
>NA|TRBV12-5|TRBD1|TRBJ1-1
CASGLVPGTGTTEAFF
TGTGCTAGTGGTTTGGTACCCGGGACAGGGACCACTGAAGCTTTCTTT
>NA|TRBV30|TRBD1|TRBJ1-3
CAWNRGLSGNTIYF
TGTGCCTGGAATAGGGGGCTCTCTGGAAACACCATATATTTT
>NA|TRBV5-1|TRBD1|TRBJ2-2
CASRAGTGRAGELFF
TGCGCCAGCAGGGCCGGGACAGGGAGAGCCGGGGAGCTGTTTTTT
>NA|TRBV4-2|TRBD2|TRBJ2-1
CASSQRLAGNEQFF
TGTGCCAGCAGCCAGCGACTAGCGGGCAATGAGCAGTTCTTC
>NA|TRBV27|NA|TRBJ2-1
CASSLGQPALEQFF
TGTGCCAGCAGTTTGGGGCAACCAGCCCTTGAGCAGTTCTTC
>NA|TRBV2|TRBD1|TRBJ2-7
CASRDGTAYEQYF
TGTGCCAGCAGAGATGGGACAGCCTACGAGCAGTACTTC
>NA|TRBV30|NA|TRBJ1-2
CAWSVPRGYGYTF
TGTGCCTGGAGTGTACCGCGAGGCTATGGCTACACCTTC
>NA|TRBV9|NA|TRBJ2-7
CASSVGVTGTYEQYF
TGTGCCAGCAGCGTAGGTGTGACAGGGACTTACGAGCAGTACTTC
>NA|TRBV5-5|NA|TRBJ1-1
CASSAGTLNTEAFF
TGTGCCAGCAGCGCCGGAACCCTAAACACTGAAGCTTTCTTT
>NA|TRBV18|NA|TRBJ2-7
CASSPPVGDEQYF
TGTGCCAGCTCACCACCCGTGGGCGACGAGCAGTACTTC
>NA|TRBV5-4|TRBD1|TRBJ2-7
CASSPGTGGRRYEQYF
TGTGCCAGCAGCCCCGGGACAGGCGGTCGGAGGTACGAGCAGTACTTC
>once|TRBV9|TRBD2|TRBJ2-1
CASSAQTSGGYNEQFF
TGTGCCAGCAGCGCCCAGACTAGCGGAGGATACAATGAGCAGTTCTTC
>NA|TRBV6-5|TRBD2|TRBJ2-1
CASSYGLADNEQFF
TGTGCCAGCAGTTACGGGCTAGCGGACAATGAGCAGTTCTTC
>many|TRBV19|NA|TRBJ2-1
CASSIGGARGRNEQFF
TGTGCCAGTAGTATAGGGGGAGCGAGAGGGAGAAATGAGCAGTTCTTC
>NA|TRBV20-1|TRBD2|TRBJ2-3
CSGGGTQYF
TGCAGTGGGGGGGGTACGCAGTATTTT
>NA|TRBV14|TRBD1|TRBJ2-4
CASSNTGGFAKNIQYF
TGTGCCAGCAGCAACACAGGGGGTTTCGCCAAAAACATTCAGTACTTC
>once|TRBV5-1|TRBD2|TRBJ2-7
CASSLREAGEQYF
TGCGCCAGCAGCTTGCGGGAGGCGGGGGAGCAGTACTTC